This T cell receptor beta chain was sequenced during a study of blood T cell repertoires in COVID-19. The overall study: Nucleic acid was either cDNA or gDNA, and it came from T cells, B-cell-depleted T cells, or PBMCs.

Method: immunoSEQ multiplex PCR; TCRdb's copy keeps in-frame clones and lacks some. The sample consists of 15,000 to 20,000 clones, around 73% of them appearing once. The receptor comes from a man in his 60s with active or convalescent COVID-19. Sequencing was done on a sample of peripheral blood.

Written as DNA, the CDR3 is TGTGCCAGCAGTCTCAGGGGAACGGTCTACGAGCAGTACTTC. Residues: CASSLRGTVYEQYF. The J gene is TRBJ2-7, the V gene TRBV6-2 or TRBV6-3; D might be TRBD1 (6 bases). Germline lookup yields CDR1 MNHEY and CDR2 SVGEGT. The germline V and J ends were trimmed by 5 bases and 3 bases, with 14 bases remaining between them. CDR3 length: 14 residues.